These 9 T cell receptor beta chains originate from one sample sequenced in a study of vaccination and CD4 T cells after COVID-19. The Oncomine TCR Beta short-read assay was what sequenced the DNA obtained from cultured CD4+ T cells. TCRdb ran MiXCR on the PCR reads and lists one entry per CDR3 protein. The table lists some 11,000 distinct CDR3 sequences, less than 80% of them singletons, with around 28% in the top ten. Indicated treatment: roughly 10-day PBMC culture with coronavirus spike peptide pools or control peptides (ViraFEST assay). Their target antigens are unknown. Sequenced material: CD4+ T cells from blood, cultured in vitro. The receptors stem from a human donor who had recovered from COVID-19.

V and J are TRBV6-1 and TRBJ1-1; TRBD1 agrees at 7 bases. In germline, CDR1 is MNHNS, CDR2 SASEGT. The V and J ends lost 2 bases and 3 bases, in that order; junction bases with no gene match: 6. The CDR3 consists of 15 residues. CDR3 region: CASSERTGWHTEAFF. CDR3 coding DNA: TGTGCCAGCAGTGAACGGACAGGCTGGCACACTGAAGCTTTCTTT.

The rearrangement uses TRBV28 and TRBJ1-6; possible D gene TRBD1, 5 bases. The length of the CDR3 is 14 residues. Trimming took 6 bases from V and 7 from J, leaving 13 bases between them. Germline loops: CDR1 MDHEN, CDR2 SYDVKM. The CDR3 DNA sequence: TGTGCCAGCAGGGGGGGGGGAATAAATTCACCCCTCCACTTT. Its protein product is CASRGGGINSPLHF.

The chain is built from TRBV6-5 and TRBJ1-5; TRBD1 matches 9 bases. From germline, CDR1 is MNHEY and CDR2 SVGAGI. This CDR3 has 17 amino acids. V was clipped by 4 bases and J by 3 bases; unmatched bases: 10. In DNA, the CDR3 is TGTGCCAGCAGTTCCCCCTCCGGGACAGGGTACAATCAGCCCCAGCATTTT. Protein sequence: CASSSPSGTGYNQPQHF.

The chain couples TRBV20-1 to TRBJ2-2; weak D call: TRBD2 (6 bases). The germline V gene encodes CDR1 DFQATT and CDR2 SNEGSKA (reference sequence). This CDR3 has 17 residues. V was clipped by 0 bases and J by 0 bases, with 14 bases between them. CDR3 sequence reads: CSARDMKLAANTGELFF. The CDR3, as DNA: TGCAGTGCTAGAGATATGAAGTTAGCGGCGAACACCGGGGAGCTGTTTTTT.

The chain combines TRBV10-3 with TRBJ1-5, with D perhaps TRBD1 (5 bases). V lost 6 bases and J lost 7, with 19 bases in between. The length of the CDR3 is 15 residues. Germline lookup yields CDR1 ENHRY and CDR2 SYGVKD. The CDR3 sequence is CAISILGLPGQPQHF. The DNA for the CDR3 is TGTGCCATCAGCATTCTGGGACTTCCCGGCCAGCCCCAGCATTTT.

The rearrangement joins TRBV20-1 to TRBJ1-5; D is unclear. The V and J ends lost 6 bases and 15 bases respectively, with 15 bases between them. Germline loops: CDR1 DFQATT, CDR2 SNEGSKA (reference sequence). CDR3 length: 10 amino acids. CDR3 amino acids: CSAGEPEGHF. CDR3 coding DNA: TGCAGTGCCGGGGAACCCGAAGGGCATTTT.

The rearrangement uses TRBV19 and TRBJ1-1; no clear D gene. Per germline, CDR1 LNHDA and CDR2 SQIVND (reference sequence). Trimming removed 3 bases from V and 5 bases from J, with 13 bases in between. CDR3 length: 14 residues. CDR3: CASSIKSGWTEAFF. In nucleotides, the CDR3 is TGTGCCAGTAGTATTAAAAGTGGGTGGACTGAAGCTTTCTTT.

The chain employs TRBV28 and TRBJ1-2; D may be TRBD1 (5 bases). CDR3 length: 16 amino acids. V lost 2 bases and J 2 bases, leaving 15 bases between the germline ends. The germline V gene has CDR1 MDHEN and CDR2 SYDVKM. The CDR3 loop is CASSLKGTPGNYGYTF. CDR3 sequence (DNA): TGTGCCAGCAGTTTAAAAGGGACGCCTGGCAACTATGGCTACACCTTC.

This clonotype was recorded only once. The rearrangement joins TRBV6-2 or TRBV6-3 to TRBJ1-1; D might be TRBD1 (5 bases). The V end lost 2 bases, the J end lost 2 bases, and 15 bases lay between the germline ends. The length of the CDR3 is 16 residues. The germline gives CDR1 MNHEY, CDR2 SVGEGT. CDR3 nucleotides: TGTGCCAGCAGTTACAGGACCCGGCAGGGAAACACTGAAGCTTTCTTT. Its protein is CASSYRTRQGNTEAFF.